This T cell receptor beta chain is drawn from a study of neurological immune-mediated disorders. V shed 6 bases, J shed 10 bases, and the junction held 10 bases outside the gene matches. This CDR3 has 13 amino acids. This clonotype was found a few times. Antigen specificity is unknown. 5'RACE generated cDNA with 10-nucleotide random UMIs. In every sequencing run, more than 170 million TCR-beta sequences were generated from 15-18 subjects. One entry per CDR3 protein results from TCRdb running MiXCR on the 5' RACE reads. The sample has over 45,000 distinct CDR3 sequences; more than 5% are singletons. Study-wide results and caveats: Falling below healthy controls, multiple sclerosis showed the least TCR clonal expansion, while HTLV-1-associated myelopathy showed the most.

Sequencing used CD4+ T cells from blood. The sequence derives from a woman aged 18-29 years with multiple sclerosis. This chain links TRBV12-3 or TRBV12-4 with TRBJ2-3, with TRBD2 matching over 7 bases. CDR3 DNA: TGTGCCAGCAGCATAGCCGGGAGGCCGGCGCAGTATTTT. Residues: CASSIAGRPAQYF.